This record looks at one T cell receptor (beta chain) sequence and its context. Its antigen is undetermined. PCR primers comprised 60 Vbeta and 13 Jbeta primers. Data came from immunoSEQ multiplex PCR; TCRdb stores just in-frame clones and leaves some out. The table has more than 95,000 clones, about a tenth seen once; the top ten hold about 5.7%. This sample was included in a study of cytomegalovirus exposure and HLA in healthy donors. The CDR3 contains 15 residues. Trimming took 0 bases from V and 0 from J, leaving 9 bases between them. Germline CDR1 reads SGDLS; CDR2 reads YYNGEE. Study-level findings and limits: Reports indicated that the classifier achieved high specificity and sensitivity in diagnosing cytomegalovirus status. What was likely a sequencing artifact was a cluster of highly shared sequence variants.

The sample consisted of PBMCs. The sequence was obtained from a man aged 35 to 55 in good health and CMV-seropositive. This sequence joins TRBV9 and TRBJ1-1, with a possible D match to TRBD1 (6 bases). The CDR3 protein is CASSVAGGMNTEAFF. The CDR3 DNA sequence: TGTGCCAGCAGCGTAGCGGGGGGCATGAACACTGAAGCTTTCTTT.